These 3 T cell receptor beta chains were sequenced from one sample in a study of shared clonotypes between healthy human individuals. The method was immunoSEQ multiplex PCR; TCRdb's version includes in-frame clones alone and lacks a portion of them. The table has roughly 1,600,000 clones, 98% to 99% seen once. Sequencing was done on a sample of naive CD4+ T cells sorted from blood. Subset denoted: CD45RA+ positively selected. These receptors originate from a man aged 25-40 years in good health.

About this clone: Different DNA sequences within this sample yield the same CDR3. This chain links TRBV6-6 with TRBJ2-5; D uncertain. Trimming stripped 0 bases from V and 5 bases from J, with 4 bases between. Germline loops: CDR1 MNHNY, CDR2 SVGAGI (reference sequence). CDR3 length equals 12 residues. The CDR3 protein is CASSYSMETQYF. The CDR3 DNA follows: TGTGCCAGCAGTTACTCTATGGAGACCCAGTACTTC.

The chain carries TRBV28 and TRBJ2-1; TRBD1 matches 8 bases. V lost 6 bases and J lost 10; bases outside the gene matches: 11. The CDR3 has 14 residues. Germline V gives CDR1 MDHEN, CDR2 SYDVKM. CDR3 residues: CASRDRVRSMEQFF. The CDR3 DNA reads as TGTGCCAGCAGGGACAGGGTGAGGTCCATGGAGCAGTTCTTC.

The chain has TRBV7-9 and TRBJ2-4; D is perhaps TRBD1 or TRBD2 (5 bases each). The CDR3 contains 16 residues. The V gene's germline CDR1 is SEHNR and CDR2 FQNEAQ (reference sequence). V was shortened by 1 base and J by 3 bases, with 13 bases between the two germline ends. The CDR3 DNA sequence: TGTGCCAGCAGCTTAGACGGGGCGGGCCTCAAAAACATTCAGTACTTC. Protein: CASSLDGAGLKNIQYF.